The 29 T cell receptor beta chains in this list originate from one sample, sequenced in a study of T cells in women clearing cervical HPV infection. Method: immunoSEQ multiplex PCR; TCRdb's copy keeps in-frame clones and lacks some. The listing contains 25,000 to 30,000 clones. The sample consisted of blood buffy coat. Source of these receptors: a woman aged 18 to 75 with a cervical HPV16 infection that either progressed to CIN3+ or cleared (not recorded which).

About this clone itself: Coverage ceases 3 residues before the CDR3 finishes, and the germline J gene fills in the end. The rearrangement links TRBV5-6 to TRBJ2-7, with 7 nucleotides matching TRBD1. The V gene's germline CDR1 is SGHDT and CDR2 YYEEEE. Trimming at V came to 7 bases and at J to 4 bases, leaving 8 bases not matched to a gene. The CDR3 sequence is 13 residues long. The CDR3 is CASRTQQGYEQYF. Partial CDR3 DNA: TGTGCCAGCCGCACTCAACAGGGGTACGAG. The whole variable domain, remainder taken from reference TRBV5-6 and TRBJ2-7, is DAGVTQSPTHLIKTRGQQVTLRCSPKSGHDTVSWYQQALGQGPQFIFQYYEEEERQRGNFPDRFSGHQFPNYSSELNVNALLLGDSALYLCASRTQQGYEQYFGPGTRLTVT.

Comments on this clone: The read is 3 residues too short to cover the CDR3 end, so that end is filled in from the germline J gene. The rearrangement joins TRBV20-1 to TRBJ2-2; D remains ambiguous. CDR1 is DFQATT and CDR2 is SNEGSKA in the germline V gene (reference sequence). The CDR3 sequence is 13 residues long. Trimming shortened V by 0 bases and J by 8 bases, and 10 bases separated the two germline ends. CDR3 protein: CSARDSTPGELFF. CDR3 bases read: TGCAGTGCTAGAGATTCCACTCCGGGGGAG.

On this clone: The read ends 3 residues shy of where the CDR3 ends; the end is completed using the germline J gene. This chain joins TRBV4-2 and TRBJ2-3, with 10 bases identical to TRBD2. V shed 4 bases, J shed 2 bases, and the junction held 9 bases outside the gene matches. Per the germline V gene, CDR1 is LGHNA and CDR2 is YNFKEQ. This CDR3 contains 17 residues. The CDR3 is CASSPIPSGSPTDTQYF. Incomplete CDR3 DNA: TGTGCCAGCAGCCCTATTCCTAGCGGGAGTCCCACAGATACG.

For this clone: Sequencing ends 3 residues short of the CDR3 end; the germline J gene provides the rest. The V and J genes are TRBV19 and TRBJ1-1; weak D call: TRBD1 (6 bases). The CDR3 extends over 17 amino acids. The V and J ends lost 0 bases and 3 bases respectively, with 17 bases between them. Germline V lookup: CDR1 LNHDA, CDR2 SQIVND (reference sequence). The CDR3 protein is CASSIDGGGRFYTEAFF. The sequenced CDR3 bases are TGTGCCAGTAGTATAGACGGCGGGGGCAGGTTTTACACTGAA.

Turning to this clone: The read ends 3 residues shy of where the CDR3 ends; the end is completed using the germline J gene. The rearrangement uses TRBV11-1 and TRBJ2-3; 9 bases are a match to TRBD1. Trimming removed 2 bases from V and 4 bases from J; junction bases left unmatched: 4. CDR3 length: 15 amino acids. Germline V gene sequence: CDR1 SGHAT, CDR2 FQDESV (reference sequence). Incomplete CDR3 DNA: TGTGCCAGCAGCTTACGGACAGGGGAGCCAGATACG. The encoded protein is CASSLRTGEPDT. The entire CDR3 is CASSLRTGEPDTQYF.

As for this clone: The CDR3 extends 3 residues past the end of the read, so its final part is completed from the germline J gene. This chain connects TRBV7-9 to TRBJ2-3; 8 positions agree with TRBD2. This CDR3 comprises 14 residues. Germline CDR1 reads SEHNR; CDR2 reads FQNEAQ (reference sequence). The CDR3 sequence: CASSLPGGRETQYF. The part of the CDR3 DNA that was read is TGTGCCAGCAGCTTACCGGGAGGGCGGGAGACG.

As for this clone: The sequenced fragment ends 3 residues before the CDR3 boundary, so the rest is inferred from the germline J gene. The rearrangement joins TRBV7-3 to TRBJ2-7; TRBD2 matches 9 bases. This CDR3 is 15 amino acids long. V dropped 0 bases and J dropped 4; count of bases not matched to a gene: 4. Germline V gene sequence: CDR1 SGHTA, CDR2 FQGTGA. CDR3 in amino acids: CASSLTAGGLYEQYF. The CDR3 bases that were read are TGTGCCAGCAGCTTAACGGCGGGAGGGCTATACGAG.

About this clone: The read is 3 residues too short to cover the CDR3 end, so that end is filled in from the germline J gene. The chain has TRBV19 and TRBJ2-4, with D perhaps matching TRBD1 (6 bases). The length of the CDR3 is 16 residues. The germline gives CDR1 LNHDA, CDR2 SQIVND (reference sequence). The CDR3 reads CASSIDHRVPRGGQYF. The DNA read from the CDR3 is TGTGCCAGTAGTATAGATCACAGGGTGCCCCGGGGTGGT.

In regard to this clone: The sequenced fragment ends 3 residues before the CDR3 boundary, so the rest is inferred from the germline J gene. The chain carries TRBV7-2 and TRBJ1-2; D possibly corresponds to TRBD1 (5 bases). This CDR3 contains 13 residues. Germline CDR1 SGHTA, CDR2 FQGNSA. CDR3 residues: CASSSFLGPSYTF. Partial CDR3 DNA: TGTGCCAGCAGCTCCTTTTTGGGGCCCAGC.

The sequenced part of the CDR3 DNA is TGTGCCAGCAGTGAAGTTCATAGCAATCAGCCC. It is translated as CASSEVHSNQP. The entire CDR3 is CASSEVHSNQPQHF. The chain links TRBV2 to TRBJ1-5; unclear D gene. Coverage ceases 3 residues before the CDR3 finishes, and the germline J gene fills in the end. With 1 base removed from V and 0 bases from J, the gap between germline ends came to 4 bases. There are 14 residues in the CDR3. The V gene's germline CDR1 is SNHLY and CDR2 FYNNEI.

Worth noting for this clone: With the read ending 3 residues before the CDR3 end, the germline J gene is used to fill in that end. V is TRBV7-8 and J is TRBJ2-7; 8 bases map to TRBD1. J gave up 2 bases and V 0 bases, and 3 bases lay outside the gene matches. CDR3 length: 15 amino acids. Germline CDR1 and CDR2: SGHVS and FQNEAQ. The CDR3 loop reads CASSLAGTGPYEQYF. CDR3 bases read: TGTGCCAGCAGCTTAGCCGGGACAGGACCCTACGAG.

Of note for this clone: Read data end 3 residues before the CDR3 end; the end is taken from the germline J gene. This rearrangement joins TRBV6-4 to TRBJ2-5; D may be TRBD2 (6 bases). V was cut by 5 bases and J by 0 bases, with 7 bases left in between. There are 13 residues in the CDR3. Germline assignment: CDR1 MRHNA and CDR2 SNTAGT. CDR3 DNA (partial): TGTGCCAGCAGTAGGGACTACCAAGAGACC. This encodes CASSRDYQET. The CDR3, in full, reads CASSRDYQETQYF.

The part of the CDR3 DNA that was read is TGTGCCAGCTCCCCGGGGGGGGCAAACAATCAGCCG. Amino acid sequence: CASSPGGANNQP. In full, the CDR3 reads CASSPGGANNQPQYF. The rearrangement links TRBV18 to TRBJ2-3; 8 bases fit TRBD2. The missing CDR3 end, 3 residues past where the read stops, is filled in from the germline J gene. CDR1 is KGHSH, CDR2 LQKENI, per germline. CDR3 length: 15 amino acids. Filled out from reference TRBV18 and TRBJ2-3, the complete variable domain reads NAGVMQNPRHLVRRRGQEARLRCSPMKGHSHVYWYRQLPEEGLKFMVYLQKENIIDESGMPKERFSAEFPKEGPSILRIQQVVRGDSAAYFCASSPGGANNQPQYFGPGTRLTVL.

CDR3 residues: CASSPPRGTTGNEQYF. The CDR3 DNA, read in part, is TGTGCCAGCTCACCACCGAGGGGGACCACGGGGAACGAG. V and J are TRBV18 and TRBJ2-7; D is perhaps TRBD1 (6 bases). The sequenced fragment ends 3 residues before the CDR3 boundary, so the rest is inferred from the germline J gene. The V gene's germline CDR1 is KGHSH and CDR2 LQKENI. The CDR3 is 16 amino acids. The V gene lost 0 bases and the J gene lost 5 bases, with 17 bases spanning the gap.

The CDR3 bases that were read are TGTGCCAGCAGCTCCGGACAGGGCCTGGGAGAAAAA. Its translation: CASSSGQGLGEK. The whole CDR3 protein is CASSSGQGLGEKLFF. The chain couples TRBV7-9 to TRBJ1-4; 8 nucleotides line up with TRBD1. The observed sequence ends 3 residues before the CDR3 terminus, with the missing tail filled in from the germline J gene. There are 15 residues in the CDR3. The germline CDR1 and CDR2 sequences are SEHNR and FQNEAQ (reference sequence). V lost 4 bases, J lost 8 bases, and 9 bases stayed unmatched.

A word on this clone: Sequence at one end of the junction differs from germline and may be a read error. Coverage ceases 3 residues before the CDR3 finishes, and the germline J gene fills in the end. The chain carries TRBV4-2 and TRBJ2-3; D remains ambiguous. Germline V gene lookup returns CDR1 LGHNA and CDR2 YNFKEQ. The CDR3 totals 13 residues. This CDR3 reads CASTHTGTDTQYF. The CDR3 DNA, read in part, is TGCGCCAGCACCCACACGGGCACAGATACG.

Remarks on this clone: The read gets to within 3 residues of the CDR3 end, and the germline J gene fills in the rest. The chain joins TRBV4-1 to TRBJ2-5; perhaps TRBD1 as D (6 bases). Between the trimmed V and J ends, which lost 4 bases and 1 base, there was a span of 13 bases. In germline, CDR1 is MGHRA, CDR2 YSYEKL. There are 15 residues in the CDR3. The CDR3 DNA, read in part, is TGCGCCAGCAGCCCATTTGGACAGTCCCAAGAGACC. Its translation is CASSPFGQSQET. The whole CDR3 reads CASSPFGQSQETQYF.

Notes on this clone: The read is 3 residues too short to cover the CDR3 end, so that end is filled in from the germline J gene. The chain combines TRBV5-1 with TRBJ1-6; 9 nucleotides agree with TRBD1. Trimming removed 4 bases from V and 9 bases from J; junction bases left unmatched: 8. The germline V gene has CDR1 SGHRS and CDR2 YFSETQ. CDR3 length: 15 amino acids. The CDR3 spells CASSTPGTGRSPLHF. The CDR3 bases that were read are TGCGCCAGCAGCACGCCCGGGACAGGGCGTTCACCC.

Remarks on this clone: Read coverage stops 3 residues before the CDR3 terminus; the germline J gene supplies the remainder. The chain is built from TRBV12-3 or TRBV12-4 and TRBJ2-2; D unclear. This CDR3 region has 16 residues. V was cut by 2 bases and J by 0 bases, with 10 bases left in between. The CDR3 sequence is CASSLNLRTNTGELFF. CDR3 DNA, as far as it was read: TGTGCCAGCAGTTTAAATCTGCGGACGAACACCGGGGAG.

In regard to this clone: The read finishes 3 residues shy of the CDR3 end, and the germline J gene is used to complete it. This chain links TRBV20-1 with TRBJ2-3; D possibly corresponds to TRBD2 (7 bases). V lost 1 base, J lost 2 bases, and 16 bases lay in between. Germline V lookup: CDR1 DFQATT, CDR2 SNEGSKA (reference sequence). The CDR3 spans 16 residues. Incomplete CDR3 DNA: TGCAGTGCTAGAGGGGGGGGTGGGGGGCCCACAGATACG. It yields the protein CSARGGGGGPTDT. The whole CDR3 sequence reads CSARGGGGGPTDTQYF.

The sequenced part of the CDR3 DNA is TGTGCCAGCAGTTTAGCGCGAGGACATCGCTATGGC. This codes for CASSLARGHRYG. The entire CDR3 reads CASSLARGHRYGYTF. V gene TRBV12-3 or TRBV12-4 combines with J gene TRBJ1-2, with TRBD1 as a possible D gene (5 bases). The DNA ends 3 residues before the CDR3 does, and the rest of the CDR3 is filled in from the germline J gene. CDR3 length: 15 residues. Trimming took 0 bases from V and 4 from J, leaving 12 bases between them.

The covered CDR3 bases are TGTGCCAGTAGTATCCCCTGGACTAGCCGGTCCGCCGAG. Amino acid sequence: CASSIPWTSRSAE. The entire CDR3 is CASSIPWTSRSAEQYF. This chain connects TRBV19 to TRBJ2-7; 8 nucleotides align to TRBD2. The read finishes 3 residues shy of the CDR3 end, and the germline J gene is used to complete it. This CDR3 has 16 residues. The junction had 13 bases not matched to a gene; V was cut back by 3 bases and J by 6 bases. Germline V gene data show CDR1 as LNHDA and CDR2 as SQIVND (reference sequence).

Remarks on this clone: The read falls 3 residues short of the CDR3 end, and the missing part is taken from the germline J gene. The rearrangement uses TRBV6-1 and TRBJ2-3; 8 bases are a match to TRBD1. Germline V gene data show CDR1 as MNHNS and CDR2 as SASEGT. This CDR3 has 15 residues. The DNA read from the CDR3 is TGTGCCAGCAGTGAAGTCAGGGGGCCGACTCAGCCG. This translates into CASSEVRGPTQP. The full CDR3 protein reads CASSEVRGPTQPQYF.

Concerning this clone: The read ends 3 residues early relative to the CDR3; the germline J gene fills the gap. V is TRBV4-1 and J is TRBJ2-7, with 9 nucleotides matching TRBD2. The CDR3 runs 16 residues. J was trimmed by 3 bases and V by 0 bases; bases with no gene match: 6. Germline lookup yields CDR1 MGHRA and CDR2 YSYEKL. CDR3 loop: CASSQDRAGGNYEQYF. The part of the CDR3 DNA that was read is TGCGCCAGCAGCCAAGATAGGGCGGGGGGGAACTACGAG.

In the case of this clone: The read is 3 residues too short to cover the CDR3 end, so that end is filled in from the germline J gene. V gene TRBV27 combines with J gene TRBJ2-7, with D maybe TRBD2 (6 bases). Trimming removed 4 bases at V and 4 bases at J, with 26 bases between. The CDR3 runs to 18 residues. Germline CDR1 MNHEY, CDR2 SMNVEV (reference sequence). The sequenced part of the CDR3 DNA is TGTGCCAGCAGTTATAACCTTCCGGGGAGGTTTGTGAGGTACGAG. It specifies CASSYNLPGRFVRYE. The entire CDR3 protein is CASSYNLPGRFVRYEQYF.

The chain's CDR3 is CASRYTTGRARQETQYF. CDR3 DNA (partial): TGTGCCAGCAGATATACGACAGGGCGCGCCCGCCAAGAGACG. The chain links TRBV6-2 or TRBV6-3 to TRBJ2-3; 7 bases are shared with TRBD1. Sequencing ends 3 residues short of the CDR3 end; the germline J gene provides the rest. The CDR3 extends over 17 amino acids. The V gene's germline CDR1 is MNHEY and CDR2 SVGEGT.

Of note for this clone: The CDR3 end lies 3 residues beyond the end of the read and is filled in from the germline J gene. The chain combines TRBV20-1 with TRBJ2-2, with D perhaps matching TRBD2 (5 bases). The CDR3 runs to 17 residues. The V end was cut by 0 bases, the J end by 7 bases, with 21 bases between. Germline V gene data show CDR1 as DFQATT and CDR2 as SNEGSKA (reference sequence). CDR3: CSARDKGQSQEVGELFF. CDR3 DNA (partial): TGCAGTGCTAGAGACAAGGGCCAATCCCAGGAGGTCGGGGAG.

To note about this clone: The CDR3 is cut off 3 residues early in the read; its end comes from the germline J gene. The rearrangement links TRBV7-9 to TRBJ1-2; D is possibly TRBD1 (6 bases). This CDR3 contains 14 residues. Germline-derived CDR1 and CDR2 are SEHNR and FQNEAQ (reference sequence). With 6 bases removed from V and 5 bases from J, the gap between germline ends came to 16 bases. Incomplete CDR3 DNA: TGTGCCAGCAGAGAAACGGGGGGCAAGTATGGC. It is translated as CASRETGGKYG. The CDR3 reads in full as CASRETGGKYGYTF.

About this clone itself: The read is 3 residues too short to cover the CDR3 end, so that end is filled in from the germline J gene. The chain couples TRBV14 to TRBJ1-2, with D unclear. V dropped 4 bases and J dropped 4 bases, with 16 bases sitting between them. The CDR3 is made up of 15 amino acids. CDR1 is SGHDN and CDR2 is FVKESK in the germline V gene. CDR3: CASSRDTSPFYGYTF. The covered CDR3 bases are TGTGCCAGCAGCCGAGATACTAGCCCGTTCTATGGC.